Here is one T cell receptor beta chain with its context. This record belongs to a study of blood T cell repertoires in COVID-19. Using immunoSEQ multiplex PCR, the repertoire was profiled, and TCRdb retains in-frame clones only, with some absent. The data contain 200,000 or so clones, about 85% of them singletons. Trimming took off 5 bases at V and 5 bases at J, with 15 bases between the two ends. Germline CDR1 and CDR2: MNHEY and SVGAGI. This CDR3 spans 14 amino acids. Participants came from 20 to 25 US areas, aged about 18 to 95 years. The origin of this receptor is a woman in her twenties or thirties who had recovered from COVID-19. V is TRBV6-5 and J is TRBJ2-5, with D possibly matching TRBD2 (6 bases). The sequencing input was PBMCs or T cells enriched from blood (not recorded which). The CDR3 spells CASSPLGAGETQYF. CDR3 DNA sequence: TGTGCCAGCAGTCCCCTAGGGGCGGGGGAGACCCAGTACTTC.